This entry features one T cell receptor beta chain sequence. Its antigen is not known. This sample is drawn from a study of cytomegalovirus exposure and HLA in healthy donors. Overall study: The roughly 130 validation repertoires used the same platform as the 650 to 850 first-cohort repertoires (as reported by a later analysis).

General study points: Subsequent analysis showed first-cohort TCR clusters tending to co-occur in 120 validation repertoires. Under in vitro conditions, three CMV-associated chains were confirmed as specific for CMV antigens. There were around 160 TCR beta chains listed as cytomegalovirus-associated.

With 3 bases removed from V and 8 bases from J, the gap between germline ends came to 16 bases. Germline assignment: CDR1 LNHDA and CDR2 SQIVND (reference sequence). This CDR3 has 14 residues. Sequencing was performed with immunoSEQ multiplex PCR; in TCRdb, only in-frame clones are kept and a portion is missing. The sample shows 230,000 or so clones, around 88% of them seen only once. This chain joins TRBV19 and TRBJ1-2; D is unclear. The sample comprised PBMCs. This clonotype originated in a woman between 18 and 30 years old in good health and CMV-seronegative. CDR3 nucleotide sequence: TGTGCCAGTAGTATGAGAAGGGCCGGGAGAGGCTACACCTTC. Protein sequence: CASSMRRAGRGYTF.